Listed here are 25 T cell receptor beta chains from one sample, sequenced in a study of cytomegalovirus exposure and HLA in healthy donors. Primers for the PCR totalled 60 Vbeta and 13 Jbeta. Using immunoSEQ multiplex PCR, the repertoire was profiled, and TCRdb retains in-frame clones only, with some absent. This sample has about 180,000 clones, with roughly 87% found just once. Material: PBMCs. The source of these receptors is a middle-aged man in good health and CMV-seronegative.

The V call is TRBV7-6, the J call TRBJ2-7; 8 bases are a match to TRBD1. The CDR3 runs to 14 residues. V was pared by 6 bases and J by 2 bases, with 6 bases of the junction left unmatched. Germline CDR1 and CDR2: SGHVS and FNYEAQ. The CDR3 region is CASRPGQGPYEQYF. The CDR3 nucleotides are TGTGCCAGCAGACCAGGACAGGGTCCCTACGAGCAGTACTTC. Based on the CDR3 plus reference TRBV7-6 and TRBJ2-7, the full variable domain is GAGVSQSPRYKVTKRGQDVALRCDPISGHVSLYWYRQALGQGPEFLTYFNYEAQQDKSGLPNDRFSAERPEGSISTLTIQRTEQRDSAMYRCASRPGQGPYEQYFGPGTRLTVT.

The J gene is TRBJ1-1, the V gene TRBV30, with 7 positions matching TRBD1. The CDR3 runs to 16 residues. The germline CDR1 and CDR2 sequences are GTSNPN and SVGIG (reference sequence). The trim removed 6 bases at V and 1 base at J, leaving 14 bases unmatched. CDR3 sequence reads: CACKTGRWSTNTEAFF. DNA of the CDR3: TGTGCCTGTAAGACAGGGAGGTGGTCGACGAACACTGAAGCTTTCTTT. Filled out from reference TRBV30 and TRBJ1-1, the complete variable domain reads SQTIHQWPATLVQPVGSPLSLECTVEGTSNPNLYWYRQAAGRGLQLLFYSVGIGQISSEVPQNLSASRPQDRQFILSSKKLLLSDSGFYLCACKTGRWSTNTEAFFGQGTRLTVV.

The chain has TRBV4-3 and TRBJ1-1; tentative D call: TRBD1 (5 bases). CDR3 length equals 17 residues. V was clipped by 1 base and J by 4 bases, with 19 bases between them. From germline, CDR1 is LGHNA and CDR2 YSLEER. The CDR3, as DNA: TGCGCCAGCAGCCAAGGGTTCCAGAGACAGCTAAGCACTGAAGCTTTCTTT. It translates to CASSQGFQRQLSTEAFF.

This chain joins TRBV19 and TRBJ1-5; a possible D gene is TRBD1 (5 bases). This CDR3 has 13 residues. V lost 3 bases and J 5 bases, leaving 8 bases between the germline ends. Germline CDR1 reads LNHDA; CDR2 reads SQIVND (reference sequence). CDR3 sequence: CASSMGHYQPQHF. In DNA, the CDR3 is TGTGCCAGTAGTATGGGGCATTATCAGCCCCAGCATTTT.

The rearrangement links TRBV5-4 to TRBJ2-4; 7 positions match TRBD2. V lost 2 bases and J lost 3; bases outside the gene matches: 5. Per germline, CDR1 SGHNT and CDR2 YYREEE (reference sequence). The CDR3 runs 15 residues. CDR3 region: CASSFNTGGKNIQYF. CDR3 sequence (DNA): TGTGCCAGCAGCTTCAACACGGGGGGCAAAAACATTCAGTACTTC.

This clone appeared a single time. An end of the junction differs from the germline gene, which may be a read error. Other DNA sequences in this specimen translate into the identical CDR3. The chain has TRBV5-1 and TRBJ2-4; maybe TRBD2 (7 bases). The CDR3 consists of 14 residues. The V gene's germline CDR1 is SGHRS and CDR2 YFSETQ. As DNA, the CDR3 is TGTGCCAGCAGCTTGGGGGGAGGGGGGGACATTCAGTACTTC. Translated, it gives CASSLGGGGDIQYF.

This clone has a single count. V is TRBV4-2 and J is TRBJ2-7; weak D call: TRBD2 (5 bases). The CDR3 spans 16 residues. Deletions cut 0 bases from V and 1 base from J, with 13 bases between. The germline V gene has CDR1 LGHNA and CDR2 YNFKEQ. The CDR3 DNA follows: TGTGCCAGCAGCCAAGAAGCGGCAGTAGCTTCCTACGAGCAGTACTTC. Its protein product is CASSQEAAVASYEQYF.

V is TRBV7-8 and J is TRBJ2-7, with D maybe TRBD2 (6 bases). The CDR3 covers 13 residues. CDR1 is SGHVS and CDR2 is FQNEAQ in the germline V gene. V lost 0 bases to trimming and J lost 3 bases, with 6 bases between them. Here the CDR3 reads CASSLAGGYEQYF. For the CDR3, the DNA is TGTGCCAGCAGCTTAGCGGGGGGCTACGAGCAGTACTTC.

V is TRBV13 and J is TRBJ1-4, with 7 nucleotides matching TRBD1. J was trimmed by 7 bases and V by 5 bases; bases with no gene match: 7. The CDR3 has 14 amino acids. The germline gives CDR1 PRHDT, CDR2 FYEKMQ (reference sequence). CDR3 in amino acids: CASSGPGGPEKLFF. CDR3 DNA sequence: TGTGCCAGCAGCGGGCCAGGGGGGCCTGAAAAACTGTTTTTT.

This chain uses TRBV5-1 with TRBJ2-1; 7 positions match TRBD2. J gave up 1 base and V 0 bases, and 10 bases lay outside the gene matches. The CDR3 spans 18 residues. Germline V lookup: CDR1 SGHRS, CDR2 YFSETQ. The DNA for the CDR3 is TGCGCCAGCAGCTTGGCCCAGCGGGGAGCAATATCCTACAATGAGCAGTTCTTC. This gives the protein CASSLAQRGAISYNEQFF.

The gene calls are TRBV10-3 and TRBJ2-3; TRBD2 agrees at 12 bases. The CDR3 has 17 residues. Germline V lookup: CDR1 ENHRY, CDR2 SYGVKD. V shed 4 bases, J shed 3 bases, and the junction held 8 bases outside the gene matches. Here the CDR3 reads CAISGASGGAGTDTQYF. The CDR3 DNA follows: TGTGCCATCAGTGGGGCTAGCGGGGGGGCAGGAACAGATACGCAGTATTTT.

CDR3 sequence (DNA): TGTGCCAGCAGCCAGGCCAGTGGACTAGCCCACGAGCAGTACTTC. Translating gives CASSQASGLAHEQYF. The chain links TRBV4-2 to TRBJ2-7; 8 bases fit TRBD2. CDR3 size: 15 residues. Germline V lookup: CDR1 LGHNA, CDR2 YNFKEQ. J was trimmed by 5 bases and V by 3 bases; bases with no gene match: 9.

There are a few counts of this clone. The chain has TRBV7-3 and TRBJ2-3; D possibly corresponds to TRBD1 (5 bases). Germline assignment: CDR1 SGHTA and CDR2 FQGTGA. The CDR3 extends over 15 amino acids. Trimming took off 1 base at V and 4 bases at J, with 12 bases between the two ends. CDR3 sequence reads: CASSLNRGLSDTQYF. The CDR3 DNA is TGTGCCAGCAGCTTAAATAGGGGTCTATCAGATACGCAGTATTTT. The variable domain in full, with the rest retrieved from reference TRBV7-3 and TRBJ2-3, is GAGVSQTPSNKVTEKGKYVELRCDPISGHTALYWYRQSLGQGPEFLIYFQGTGAADDSGLPNDRFFAVRPEGSVSTLKIQRTERGDSAVYLCASSLNRGLSDTQYFGPGTRLTVL.

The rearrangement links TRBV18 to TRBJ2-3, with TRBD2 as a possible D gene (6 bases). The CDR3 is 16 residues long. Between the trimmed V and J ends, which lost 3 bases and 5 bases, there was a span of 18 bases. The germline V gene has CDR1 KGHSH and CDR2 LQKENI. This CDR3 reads CASSPTGTGGRDTQYF. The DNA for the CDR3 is TGTGCCAGCTCACCTACCGGGACTGGGGGTCGAGATACGCAGTATTTT. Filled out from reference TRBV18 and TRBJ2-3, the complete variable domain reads NAGVMQNPRHLVRRRGQEARLRCSPMKGHSHVYWYRQLPEEGLKFMVYLQKENIIDESGMPKERFSAEFPKEGPSILRIQQVVRGDSAAYFCASSPTGTGGRDTQYFGPGTRLTVL.

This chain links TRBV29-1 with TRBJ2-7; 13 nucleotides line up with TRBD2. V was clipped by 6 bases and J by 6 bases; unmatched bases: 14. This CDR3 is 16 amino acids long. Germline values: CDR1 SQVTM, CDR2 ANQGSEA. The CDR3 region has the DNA TGCAGCGTCACCGGGACTAGCGGGACTCTGGGTATCGAGCAGTACTTC. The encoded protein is CSVTGTSGTLGIEQYF.

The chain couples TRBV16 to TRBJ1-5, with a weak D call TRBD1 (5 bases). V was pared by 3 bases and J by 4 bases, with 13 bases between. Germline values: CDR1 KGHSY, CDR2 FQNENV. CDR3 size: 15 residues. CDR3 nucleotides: TGTGCCAGCAGCCACCCCGGGGGTGGGAATCAGCCCCAGCATTTT. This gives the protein CASSHPGGGNQPQHF.

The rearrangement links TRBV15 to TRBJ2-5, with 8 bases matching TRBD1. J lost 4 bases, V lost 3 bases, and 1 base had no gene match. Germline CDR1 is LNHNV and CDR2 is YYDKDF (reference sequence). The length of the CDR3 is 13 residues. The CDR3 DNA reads TGTGCCACCAGCAGGGACAGGGTAGAGACCCAGTACTTC. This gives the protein CATSRDRVETQYF.

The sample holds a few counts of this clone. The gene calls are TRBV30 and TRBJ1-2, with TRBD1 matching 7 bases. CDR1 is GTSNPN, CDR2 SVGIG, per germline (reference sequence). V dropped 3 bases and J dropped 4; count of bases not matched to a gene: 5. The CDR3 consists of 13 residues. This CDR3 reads CAWRTGQSYGYTF. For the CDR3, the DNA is TGTGCCTGGAGGACGGGACAGTCCTATGGCTACACCTTC. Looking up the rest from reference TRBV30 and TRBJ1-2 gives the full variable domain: SQTIHQWPATLVQPVGSPLSLECTVEGTSNPNLYWYRQAAGRGLQLLFYSVGIGQISSEVPQNLSASRPQDRQFILSSKKLLLSDSGFYLCAWRTGQSYGYTFGSGTRLTVV.

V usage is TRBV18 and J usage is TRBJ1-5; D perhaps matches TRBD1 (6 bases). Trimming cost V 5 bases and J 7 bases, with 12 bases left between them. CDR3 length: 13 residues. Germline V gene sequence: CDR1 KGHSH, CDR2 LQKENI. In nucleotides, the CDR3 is TGTGCCAGCTCATCAGGGGTAGGGCAGCCCCAGCATTTT. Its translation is CASSSGVGQPQHF.

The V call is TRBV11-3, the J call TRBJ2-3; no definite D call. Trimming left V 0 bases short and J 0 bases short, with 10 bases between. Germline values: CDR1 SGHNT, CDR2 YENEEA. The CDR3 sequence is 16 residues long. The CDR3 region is CASSLDGGSSTDTQYF. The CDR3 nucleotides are TGTGCCAGCAGCTTAGATGGCGGATCTAGCACAGATACGCAGTATTTT. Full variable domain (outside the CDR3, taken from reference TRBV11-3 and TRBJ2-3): EAGVVQSPRYKIIEKKQPVAFWCNPISGHNTLYWYLQNLGQGPELLIRYENEEAVDDSQLPKDRFSAERLKGVDSTLKIQPAELGDSAVYLCASSLDGGSSTDTQYFGPGTRLTVL.

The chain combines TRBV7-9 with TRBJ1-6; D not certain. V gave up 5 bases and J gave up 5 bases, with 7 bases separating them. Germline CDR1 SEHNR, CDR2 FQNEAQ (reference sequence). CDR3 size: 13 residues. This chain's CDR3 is CASSGRDNSPLHF. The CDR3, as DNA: TGTGCCAGCAGCGGGCGGGATAATTCACCCCTCCACTTT.

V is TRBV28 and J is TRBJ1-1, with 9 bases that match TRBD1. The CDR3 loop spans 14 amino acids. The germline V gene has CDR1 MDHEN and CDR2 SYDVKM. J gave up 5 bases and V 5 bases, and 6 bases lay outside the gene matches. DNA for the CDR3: TGTGCCAGCAGTGCGACAGGGGGGAGAACTGAAGCTTTCTTT. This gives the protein CASSATGGRTEAFF.

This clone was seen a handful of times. The CDR3 here is CASSPGTGLEKLFF. The CDR3 DNA sequence: TGTGCCAGCAGCCCCGGGACAGGGTTGGAAAAACTGTTTTTT. The chain carries TRBV11-2 and TRBJ1-4; 9 bases match TRBD1. CDR3 size: 14 residues. From germline, CDR1 is SGHAT and CDR2 FQNNGV. V trimming: 5 bases; J trimming: 8 bases; junction bases outside the gene matches: 6.

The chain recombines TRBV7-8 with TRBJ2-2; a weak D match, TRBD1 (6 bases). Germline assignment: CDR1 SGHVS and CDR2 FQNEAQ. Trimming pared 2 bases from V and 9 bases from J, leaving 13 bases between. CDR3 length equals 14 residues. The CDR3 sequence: CASSLRGSSRELFF. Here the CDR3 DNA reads TGTGCCAGCAGCTTAAGGGGGTCTTCCCGGGAGCTGTTTTTT.

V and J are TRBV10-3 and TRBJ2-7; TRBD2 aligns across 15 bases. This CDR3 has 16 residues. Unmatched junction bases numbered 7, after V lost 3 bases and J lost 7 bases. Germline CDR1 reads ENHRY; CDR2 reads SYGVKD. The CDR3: CAISDPRGLAGGEQYF. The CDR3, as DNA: TGTGCCATCAGTGATCCCCGGGGACTAGCGGGAGGAGAGCAGTACTTC.